Below are 5 T cell receptor beta chains sequenced from a single sample in a study of OX40 agonist ivuxolimab in advanced cancers. Sequencing used immunoSEQ multiplex PCR; TCRdb keeps in-frame clones, though not all of them. Among under 40,000 clones, about nine tenths were seen once, and the ten largest hold 0.9% to 0.95%. The sequencing here drew on CD4+ or CD8+ T cells sorted from blood, taken in a trial of the OX40 agonist ivuxolimab. The receptors originated from an adult with an advanced solid tumor such as melanoma, head and neck, liver or kidney cancer.

This chain links TRBV28 with TRBJ1-6, with no clear D. Germline values: CDR1 MDHEN, CDR2 SYDVKM. The CDR3 covers 18 residues. V dropped 3 bases and J dropped 2 bases, with 17 bases sitting between them. The CDR3 reads CASSFGRADGTYNSPLHF. The CDR3 DNA reads TGTGCCAGCAGTTTTGGGAGGGCGGACGGGACCTATAATTCACCCCTCCACTTT.

This chain connects TRBV11-2 to TRBJ2-4; D remains unclear. CDR3 length: 13 residues. The V and J ends lost 8 bases and 0 bases respectively, with 8 bases between them. From germline, CDR1 is SGHAT and CDR2 FQNNGV. CDR3 sequence (DNA): TGTGCCAGCGGTGGTCTAGCCAAAAACATTCAGTACTTC. It yields the protein CASGGLAKNIQYF.

The V gene is TRBV5-4, the J gene TRBJ1-4, with TRBD1 matching over 9 bases. The germline V gene encodes CDR1 SGHNT and CDR2 YYREEE (reference sequence). This CDR3 comprises 18 residues. J lost 0 bases, V lost 3 bases, and 9 bases had no gene match. For the CDR3, the DNA is TGTGCCAGCAGCTCCCCAGGACAGGGGACGTCAACTAATGAAAAACTGTTTTTT. It yields the protein CASSSPGQGTSTNEKLFF.

V and J are TRBV4-3 and TRBJ2-7; no definite D call. Per the germline V gene, CDR1 is LGHNA and CDR2 is YSLEER. The CDR3 contains 15 residues. V was trimmed by 5 bases and J by 1 base, leaving 15 bases between them. The CDR3 nucleotides are TGCGCCAGCAGCATTGGATTGTCGGTTTCCTACGAGCAGTACTTC. Its protein is CASSIGLSVSYEQYF.

This chain joins TRBV5-1 and TRBJ2-5; 10 bases map to TRBD1. CDR1 is SGHRS and CDR2 is YFSETQ in the germline V gene. After removal of 6 bases from V and 4 bases from J, the junction contained 12 bases not matched to a gene. The CDR3 sequence is 16 residues long. This CDR3 is CASTISGDRGRETQYF. The CDR3 DNA follows: TGCGCCAGCACTATCTCCGGAGACAGGGGGCGAGAGACCCAGTACTTC.